The 21 T cell receptor beta chains in this list originate from one sample, sequenced in a study of CD4 and CD8 cells across lung adenocarcinoma regions. TCRdb called the PCR reads again in MiXCR, with one record for every CDR3 protein. The sample comprises more than 15,000 distinct CDR3 sequences, about 43% of which are singletons, and roughly a fifth rests with the top ten. The specimen sequenced was CD4+ T cells from the margin of a lung tumor. The receptor source for this set is a male donor with lung adenocarcinoma. The CD4 and CD8 labels of this study may be unreliable.

The V gene is TRBV6-2 or TRBV6-3, the J gene TRBJ2-1, with 11 bases lining up with TRBD2. Losses at the gene ends were 5 bases for V and 9 bases for J; bases not matched to a gene: 12. This CDR3 comprises 16 residues. CDR1 and CDR2 (germline): MNHEY, SVGEGT. The DNA for the CDR3 is TGTGCCAGCAGTCCCTGGGTAGCGGGGGGGCAGGGTGAGCAGTTCTTC. This sequence encodes CASSPWVAGGQGEQFF.

The J gene is TRBJ2-3, the V gene TRBV4-1; D not certain. The CDR3 covers 13 residues. Germline V gene sequence: CDR1 MGHRA, CDR2 YSYEKL. The ends were cut back, 1 base at V and 2 bases at J, with 4 bases in the middle. The CDR3: CASSQANTDTQYF. CDR3 DNA sequence: TGCGCCAGCAGCCAAGCGAACACAGATACGCAGTATTTT.

This clonotype was observed many times. CDR3: CASSEGTGNTGELFF. The CDR3 coding sequence is TGTGCCAGCAGTGAAGGGACAGGGAACACCGGGGAGCTGTTTTTT. This chain connects TRBV6-1 to TRBJ2-2; TRBD1 agrees at 7 bases. Trimming took 1 base from V and 1 from J; bases not matched to a gene: 0. The CDR3 consists of 15 residues. The germline gives CDR1 MNHNS, CDR2 SASEGT.

This clonotype is deemed medium-sized. The rearrangement joins TRBV6-5 to TRBJ2-3, with D perhaps given as TRBD1 or TRBD2 (5 bases each). CDR1 MNHEY and CDR2 SVGAGI come from the germline V gene. With 4 bases removed from V and 4 bases from J, the gap between germline ends came to 15 bases. This CDR3 region has 15 residues. The CDR3 bases are TGTGCCAGCAGTTCCTCCGGGACCCCTCCAGATACGCAGTATTTT. Translating gives CASSSSGTPPDTQYF.

CDR3 DNA sequence: TGCGCCAGCAGTCAATCGTGTAGAACAGATACGCAGTATTTT. Translated: CASSQSCRTDTQYF. The chain combines TRBV23-1 with TRBJ2-3; D call uncertain. TRBV23-1 is an ORF, and what it does is uncertain. The CDR3 extends over 14 amino acids. V lost 0 bases and J 3 bases, leaving 7 bases between the germline ends.

The genes are TRBV3-1 and TRBJ2-1, with 7 bases identical to TRBD2. V trimming: 4 bases; J trimming: 4 bases; junction bases outside the gene matches: 7. Per germline, CDR1 LGHDT and CDR2 YNNKEL (reference sequence). There are 15 residues in the CDR3. The CDR3 DNA follows: TGTGCCAGCAGCCGAAGCAGCGGGAATTACAATGAGCAGTTCTTC. Protein sequence: CASSRSSGNYNEQFF.

This clonotype was seen ten or more times. The V call is TRBV27, the J call TRBJ2-1, with D unclear. The CDR3 is made up of 15 amino acids. The ends were cut back, 3 bases at V and 3 bases at J, with 12 bases in the middle. Germline loops: CDR1 MNHEY, CDR2 SMNVEV (reference sequence). CDR3 residues: CASSLSLPNYNEQFF. The CDR3 bases are TGTGCCAGCAGTTTGAGTCTACCCAACTACAATGAGCAGTTCTTC.

For this clonotype: Since a much larger clone is just one base distant, this may be a read error. No conserved phenylalanine or tryptophan is present at the end of the CDR3, so a read error is the likely explanation. The rearrangement links TRBV5-4 to TRBJ2-5; 8 bases map to TRBD2. The CDR3 length is 14 residues. Germline assignment: CDR1 SGHNT and CDR2 YYREEE (reference sequence). With V trimmed by 2 bases and J by 5 bases, 5 bases remained unmatched. The CDR3: CASSLAGVGETQYL. CDR3 DNA sequence: TGTGCCAGCAGCTTAGCGGGAGTGGGGGAGACCCAGTACTTA.

This clonotype is medium-sized (0.01 to 0.1%) in the sample. This chain connects TRBV6-1 to TRBJ1-1; D call uncertain. V lost 6 bases, J lost 1 base, and 6 bases lay in between. Germline V CDR1 and CDR2: MNHNS, SASEGT. The CDR3 contains 12 residues. The CDR3 spells CASSRRNTEAFF. The DNA of the CDR3 is TGTGCCAGCAGCCGCAGGAACACTGAAGCTTTCTTT.

This rearrangement joins TRBV27 to TRBJ1-2, with D uncertain. Trimming stripped 3 bases from V and 7 bases from J, with 12 bases between. The germline gives CDR1 MNHEY, CDR2 SMNVEV (reference sequence). The CDR3 is made up of 13 amino acids. The CDR3 protein is CASSFPGTRGYTF. The CDR3 DNA reads TGTGCCAGCAGTTTCCCAGGCACCCGTGGCTACACCTTC.

The genes are TRBV27 and TRBJ2-5; either TRBD1 or TRBD2 may supply D (5 bases each). Germline V gives CDR1 MNHEY, CDR2 SMNVEV (reference sequence). The CDR3 loop spans 15 amino acids. V shed 8 bases and J shed 0 bases, with 16 bases lying between them. The CDR3 nucleotides read TGTGCCAGCGGTGGGGTCGGGGCGTACCAAGAGACCCAGTACTTC. It specifies CASGGVGAYQETQYF.

This clonotype appeared a few times. The V call is TRBV9, the J call TRBJ2-4; D is uncertain. The V end lost 4 bases, the J end lost 5 bases, and 7 bases lay between the germline ends. There are 12 residues in the CDR3. Germline loops: CDR1 SGDLS, CDR2 YYNGEE. CDR3 protein: CASSPGENIQYF. CDR3 DNA: TGTGCCAGCAGCCCCGGCGAAAACATTCAGTACTTC.

The chain uses TRBV12-3 or TRBV12-4 and TRBJ2-5; possible D gene TRBD2, 5 bases. The J call may not be correct, given that the DNA end is closer to TRBJ2-7. The CDR3 has 15 amino acids. The DNA for the CDR3 is TGTGCCAGCTCTCCAAGCACGGGCCGGGACTACGAGCAGTACTTC. This sequence encodes CASSPSTGRDYEQYF.

This clonotype was seen many times. The chain couples TRBV12-3 or TRBV12-4 to TRBJ1-1; D is unresolved. Deletions cut 2 bases from V and 7 bases from J, with 11 bases between. The CDR3 consists of 13 residues. CDR3 nucleotide sequence: TGTGCCAGCAGTTTATCCCCGAGAAATGAAGCTTTCTTT. This codes for CASSLSPRNEAFF.

In its sample, this clonotype was seen a few times. J is TRBJ2-3 and V is TRBV5-1; D gene unclear. Trimming took 1 base from V and 2 from J, leaving 5 bases between them. This CDR3 has 13 amino acids. CDR1 and CDR2 from the germline V gene are SGHRS and YFSETQ. The CDR3 coding sequence is TGCGCCAGCAGCTTGCTCCACACAGATACGCAGTATTTT. This encodes CASSLLHTDTQYF.

This chain's CDR3 is CASSPRPRLAGWKSYEQFF. The CDR3 DNA reads TGTGCCAGCAGTCCTAGACCTCGACTAGCAGGTTGGAAGTCTTATGAGCAGTTCTTC. This chain connects TRBV6-1 to TRBJ2-1; 7 bases agree with TRBD2. V shed 5 bases, J shed 8 bases, and the junction held 24 bases outside the gene matches. CDR1 is MNHNS and CDR2 is SASEGT in the germline V gene. The CDR3 totals 19 residues.

This clonotype is deemed medium-sized (0.01 to 0.1%). This chain links TRBV10-1 with TRBJ2-1; D is unresolved. V lost 2 bases to trimming and J lost 0 bases, with 5 bases between them. Germline values: CDR1 WNHNN, CDR2 SYGVQD (reference sequence). There are 14 residues in the CDR3. The CDR3: CASSEGFSYNEQFF. DNA for the CDR3: TGCGCCAGCAGTGAGGGGTTCTCCTACAATGAGCAGTTCTTC.

On this clonotype: One end of the junction does not line up with germline, which may come from a read error. The chain links TRBV10-2 to TRBJ2-5; possibly TRBD1 for D (6 bases). The CDR3 runs 14 residues. Germline V gives CDR1 WSHSY, CDR2 SAAADI. This CDR3 reads CAGIRVAGEETQYF. In DNA, the CDR3 is TGCGCCGGGATCCGGGTGGCAGGGGAAGAGACCCAGTACTTT.

This clonotype was observed at least ten times. CDR3 bases: TGTGCCACAGGAGGACAGACCACCTACGAGCAGTACTTC. Protein product: CATGGQTTYEQYF. This chain uses TRBV10-3 with TRBJ2-5; tentatively, D is TRBD1 (6 bases). Matching the DNA end better, TRBJ2-7 makes the J call doubtful. Germline V lookup: CDR1 ENHRY, CDR2 SYGVKD. CDR3 length: 13 residues.

To note about this clonotype: A read error may account for a junction end that differs from germline. V usage is TRBV10-3 and J usage is TRBJ2-2, with D possibly matching TRBD2 (6 bases). CDR3 size: 15 residues. Germline-derived CDR1 and CDR2 are ENHRY and SYGVKD. DNA of the CDR3: TGTGCCATGGGACTCCAGTCTGTGAGCCCCGAGACGCTGTATTTT. Its translation: CAMGLQSVSPETLYF.

In its sample, this clonotype is medium-sized (0.01 to 0.1%). J is TRBJ1-1 and V is TRBV6-1; 9 positions agree with TRBD1. Germline V gene sequence: CDR1 MNHNS, CDR2 SASEGT. This CDR3 has 14 amino acids. The ends lost 4 bases at V and 6 bases at J; junction bases unmatched: 6. CDR3 in amino acids: CASSARRQGAEAFF. The CDR3 nucleotides read TGTGCCAGCAGTGCGCGACGACAGGGGGCTGAAGCTTTCTTT.